This paragraph reports one T cell receptor (beta chain). CDR1 and CDR2 from the germline V gene are SGHTA and FQGNSA. V lost 5 bases and J 0 bases, leaving 11 bases between the germline ends. The CDR3 extends over 15 amino acids. This entry belongs to a study of T cells after yellow fever vaccination. TCRdb independently ran MiXCR on the 5' RACE reads; one entry per CDR3 protein. Of just under 600,000 distinct CDR3 sequences listed, approximately 13% are singletons. The V gene is TRBV7-2, the J gene TRBJ1-3, with D hard to call. This TCR derives from a man aged 25 to 45 who received the YFV17D yellow fever vaccine. The sequencing used PBMCs, collected on the day of the yellow fever booster vaccination. CDR3 DNA sequence: TGTGCCAGCAGCCCCGACCGTAGCTCTGGAAACACCATATATTTT. Translating it yields CASSPDRSSGNTIYF. The variable domain in full, with the rest retrieved from reference TRBV7-2 and TRBJ1-3, is GAGVSQSPSNKVTEKGKDVELRCDPISGHTALYWYRQSLGQGLEFLIYFQGNSAPDKSGLPSDRFSAERTGGSVSTLTIQRTQQEDSAVYLCASSPDRSSGNTIYFGEGSWLTVV.